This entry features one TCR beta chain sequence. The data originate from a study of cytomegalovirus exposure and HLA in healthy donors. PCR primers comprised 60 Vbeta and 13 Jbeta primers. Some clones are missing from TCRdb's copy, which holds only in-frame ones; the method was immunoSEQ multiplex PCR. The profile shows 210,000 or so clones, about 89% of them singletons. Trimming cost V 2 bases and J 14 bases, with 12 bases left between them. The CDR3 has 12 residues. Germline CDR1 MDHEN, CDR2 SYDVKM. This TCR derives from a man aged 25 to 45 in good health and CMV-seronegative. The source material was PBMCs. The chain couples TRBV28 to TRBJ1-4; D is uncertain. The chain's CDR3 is CASSLRPGGLFF. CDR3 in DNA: TGTGCCAGCAGTTTACGTCCAGGCGGGCTGTTTTTT.